These T cell receptor beta chains were read from a single sample in a study of cytomegalovirus exposure and HLA in healthy donors. Sequencing was performed with immunoSEQ multiplex PCR; in TCRdb, only in-frame clones are kept and a portion is missing. Here the sample spans 130,000 to 150,000 clones, around 79% being singletons. Specimen: PBMCs. These receptors were taken from a woman aged 40 to 49 in good health and CMV-seropositive. The CDR3 runs from the conserved cysteine through the conserved F or W. The D gene is left open where the match is weak. Size values are once, few and many counts, or a class for expanded clones, and some rows have none.

size	D	V	J	CDR3	DNA
few	-	TRBV5-6	TRBJ2-3	CASSLDGGTTDTQYF	TGTGCCAGCAGCTTAGACGGGGGAACCACAGATACGCAGTATTTT
-	TRBD1	TRBV7-6	TRBJ1-2	CASSAGGGYTF	TGTGCCAGCAGCGCAGGGGGTGGCTACACCTTC
-	-	TRBV29-1	TRBJ2-1	CSVLTGRNEQFF	TGCAGCGTCCTGACAGGGAGGAATGAGCAGTTCTTC
-	TRBD1	TRBV9	TRBJ1-2	CASSAARGQGYGYTF	TGTGCCAGCAGCGCAGCAAGGGGACAGGGCTATGGCTACACCTTC
-	TRBD2	TRBV5-4	TRBJ2-2	CASSAPGLAGGPKTGELFF	TGTGCCAGCAGCGCCCCGGGACTAGCGGGGGGGCCAAAAACCGGGGAGCTGTTTTTT
-	-	TRBV5-4	TRBJ2-2	CASSLVLGGPVAGELFF	TGTGCCAGCAGCTTGGTTCTGGGGGGGCCGGTCGCCGGGGAGCTGTTTTTT
-	TRBD1	TRBV2	TRBJ1-1	CASSSDRGYTEAFF	TGTGCCAGCAGTTCAGACAGGGGGTACACTGAAGCTTTCTTT
-	-	TRBV9	TRBJ1-1	CASSGKDSNTEAFF	TGTGCCAGCAGCGGGAAGGACTCGAACACTGAAGCTTTCTTT
-	-	TRBV9	TRBJ1-3	CASSSVGLGNTIYF	TGTGCCAGCAGCTCAGTCGGGTTGGGAAACACCATATATTTT
-	-	TRBV6-5	TRBJ1-3	CASSYSWELGNTIYF	TGTGCCAGCAGTTACTCGTGGGAGCTTGGAAACACCATATATTTT
-	-	TRBV11-2	TRBJ1-6	CASSLAGSYSPLHF	TGTGCCAGCAGCTTAGCGGGGAGTTATTCACCCCTCCACTTT
-	-	TRBV4-1	TRBJ2-5	CASSQDRQGLQETQYF	TGCGCCAGCAGCCAGGATCGGCAGGGACTTCAAGAGACCCAGTACTTC